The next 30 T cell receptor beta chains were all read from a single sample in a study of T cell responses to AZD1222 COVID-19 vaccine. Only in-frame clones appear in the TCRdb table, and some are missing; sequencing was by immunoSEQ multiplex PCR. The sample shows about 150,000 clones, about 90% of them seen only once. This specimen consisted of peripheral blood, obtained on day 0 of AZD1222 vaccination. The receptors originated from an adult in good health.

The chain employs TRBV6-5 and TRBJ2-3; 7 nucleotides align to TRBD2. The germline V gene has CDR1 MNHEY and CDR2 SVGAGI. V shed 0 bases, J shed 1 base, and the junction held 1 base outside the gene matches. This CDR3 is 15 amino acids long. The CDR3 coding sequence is TGTGCCAGCAGTTACTCGGGGGGGGGCACAGATACGCAGTATTTT. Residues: CASSYSGGGTDTQYF.

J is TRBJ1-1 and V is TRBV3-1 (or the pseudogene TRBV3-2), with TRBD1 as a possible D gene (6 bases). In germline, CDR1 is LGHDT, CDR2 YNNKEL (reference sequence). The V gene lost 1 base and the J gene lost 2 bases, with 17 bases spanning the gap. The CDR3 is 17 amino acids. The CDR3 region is CASSQVPTGLPNTEAFF. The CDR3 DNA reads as TGTGCCAGCAGCCAAGTCCCAACAGGGCTACCCAACACTGAAGCTTTCTTT.

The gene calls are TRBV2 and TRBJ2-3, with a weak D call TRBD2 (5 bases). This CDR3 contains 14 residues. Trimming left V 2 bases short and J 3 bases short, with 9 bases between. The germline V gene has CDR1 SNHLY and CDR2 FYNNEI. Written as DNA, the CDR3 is TGTGCCAGCAGTGAACTCCGGGGTACAGATACGCAGTATTTT. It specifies CASSELRGTDTQYF.

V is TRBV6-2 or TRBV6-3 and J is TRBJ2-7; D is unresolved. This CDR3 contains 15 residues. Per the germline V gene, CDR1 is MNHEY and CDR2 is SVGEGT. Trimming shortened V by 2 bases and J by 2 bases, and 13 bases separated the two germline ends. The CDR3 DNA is TGTGCCAGCAGTTACCTCCCGGAAAAGCCCTACGAGCAGTACTTC. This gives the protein CASSYLPEKPYEQYF.

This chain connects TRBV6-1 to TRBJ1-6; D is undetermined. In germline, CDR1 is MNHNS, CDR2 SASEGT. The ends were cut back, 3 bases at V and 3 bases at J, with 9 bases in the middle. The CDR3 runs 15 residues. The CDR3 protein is CASSEIRSYNSPLHF. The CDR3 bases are TGTGCCAGCAGTGAGATCAGGAGCTATAATTCACCCCTCCACTTT.

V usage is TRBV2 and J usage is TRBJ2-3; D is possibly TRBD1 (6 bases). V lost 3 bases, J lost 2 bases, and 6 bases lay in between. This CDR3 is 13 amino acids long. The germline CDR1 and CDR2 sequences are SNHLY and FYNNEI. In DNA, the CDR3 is TGTGCCAGCAGTGAGGGGGCCACAGATACGCAGTATTTT. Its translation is CASSEGATDTQYF.

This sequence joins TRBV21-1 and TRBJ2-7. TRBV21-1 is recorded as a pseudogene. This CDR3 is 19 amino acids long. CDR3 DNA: TGTGCCAGCAGCAGTTCGCATATTGAAGGGCTCGAGGTTCGCTACGAGCAGTACTTC. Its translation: CASSSSHIEGLEVRYEQYF.

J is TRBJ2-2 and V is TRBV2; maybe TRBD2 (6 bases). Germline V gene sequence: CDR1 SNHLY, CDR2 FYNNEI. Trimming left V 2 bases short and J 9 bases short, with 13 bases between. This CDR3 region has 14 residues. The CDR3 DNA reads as TGTGCCAGCAGTGAAACGGGGGAAGGAAGGGAGCTGTTTTTT. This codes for CASSETGEGRELFF.

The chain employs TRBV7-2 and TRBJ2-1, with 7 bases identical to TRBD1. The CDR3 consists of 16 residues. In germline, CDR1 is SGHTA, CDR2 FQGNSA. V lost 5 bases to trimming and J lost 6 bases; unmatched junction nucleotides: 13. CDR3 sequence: CASSPGRSGGFNEQFF. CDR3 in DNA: TGTGCCAGCAGCCCCGGTCGGTCAGGGGGATTCAATGAGCAGTTCTTC.

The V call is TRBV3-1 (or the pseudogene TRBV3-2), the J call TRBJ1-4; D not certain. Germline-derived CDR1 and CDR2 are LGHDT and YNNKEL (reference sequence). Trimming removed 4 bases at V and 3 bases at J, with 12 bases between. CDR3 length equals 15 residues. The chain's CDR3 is CASSLTPVPNEKLFF. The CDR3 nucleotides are TGTGCCAGCAGCCTGACCCCGGTACCTAATGAAAAACTGTTTTTT.

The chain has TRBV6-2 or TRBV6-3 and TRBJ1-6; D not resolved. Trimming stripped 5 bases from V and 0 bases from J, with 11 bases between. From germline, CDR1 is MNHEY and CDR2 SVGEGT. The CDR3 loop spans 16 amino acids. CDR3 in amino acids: CASSAFGSSYNSPLHF. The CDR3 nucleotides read TGTGCCAGCAGTGCCTTTGGGAGCTCCTATAATTCACCCCTCCACTTT.

In DNA form, the CDR3 reads TGTGCCAGCAGCGCCTGGTCGAATTCACCCCTCCACTTT. It specifies CASSAWSNSPLHF. The rearrangement joins TRBV11-2 to TRBJ1-6; D is unresolved. The CDR3 covers 13 residues. The germline V gene encodes CDR1 SGHAT and CDR2 FQNNGV. Trimming removed 5 bases at V and 7 bases at J, with 9 bases between.

As DNA, the CDR3 is TGTGCCAGCAGTTTGCGACAGGTTTCACCCCTCCACTTT. This translates into CASSLRQVSPLHF. The chain uses TRBV27 and TRBJ1-6, with D possibly matching TRBD1 (6 bases). With 3 bases removed from V and 9 bases from J, the gap between germline ends came to 9 bases. CDR1 MNHEY and CDR2 SMNVEV come from the germline V gene (reference sequence). There are 13 residues in the CDR3.

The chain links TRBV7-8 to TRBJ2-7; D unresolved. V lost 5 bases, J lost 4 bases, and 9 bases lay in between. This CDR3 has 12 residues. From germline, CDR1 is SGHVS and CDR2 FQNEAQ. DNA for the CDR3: TGTGCCAGCAGCCCCCAGGAGTACGAGCAGTACTTC. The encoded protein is CASSPQEYEQYF.

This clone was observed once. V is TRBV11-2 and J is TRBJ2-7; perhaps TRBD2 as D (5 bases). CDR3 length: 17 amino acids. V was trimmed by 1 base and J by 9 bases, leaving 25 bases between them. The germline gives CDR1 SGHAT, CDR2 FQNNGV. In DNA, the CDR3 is TGTGCCAGCAGCTTAGCGATTTTAGATATCCGAGCGGTGGGGCAGTACTTC. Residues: CASSLAILDIRAVGQYF.

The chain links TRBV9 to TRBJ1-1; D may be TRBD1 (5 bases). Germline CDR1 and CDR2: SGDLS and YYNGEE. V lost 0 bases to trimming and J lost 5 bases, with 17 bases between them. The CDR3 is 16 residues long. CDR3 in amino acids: CASSVETGASVTEAFF. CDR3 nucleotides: TGTGCCAGCAGCGTAGAAACAGGAGCTTCCGTGACTGAAGCTTTCTTT.

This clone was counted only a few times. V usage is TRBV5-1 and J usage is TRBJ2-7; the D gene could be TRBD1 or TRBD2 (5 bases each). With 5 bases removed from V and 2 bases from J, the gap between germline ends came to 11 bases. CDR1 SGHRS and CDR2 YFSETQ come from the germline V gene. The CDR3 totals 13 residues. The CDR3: CASRLREPYEQYF. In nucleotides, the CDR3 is TGCGCCAGCAGACTCAGGGAGCCCTACGAGCAGTACTTC.

CDR3 DNA: TGCGCCAGCAGCTTGGATGGTATGGAAGGGAGCAATCAGCCCCAGCATTTT. As protein: CASSLDGMEGSNQPQHF. V is TRBV5-1 and J is TRBJ1-5; no firm D call. This CDR3 has 17 residues. Deletions cut 0 bases from V and 1 base from J, with 14 bases between. The V gene's germline CDR1 is SGHRS and CDR2 YFSETQ.

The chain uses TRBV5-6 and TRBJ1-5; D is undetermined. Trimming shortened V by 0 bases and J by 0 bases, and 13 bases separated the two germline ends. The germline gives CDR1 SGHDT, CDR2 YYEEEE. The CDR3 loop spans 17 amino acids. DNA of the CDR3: TGTGCCAGCAGCTTGGGGAGTGGTACCTATAGCAATCAGCCCCAGCATTTT. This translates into CASSLGSGTYSNQPQHF.

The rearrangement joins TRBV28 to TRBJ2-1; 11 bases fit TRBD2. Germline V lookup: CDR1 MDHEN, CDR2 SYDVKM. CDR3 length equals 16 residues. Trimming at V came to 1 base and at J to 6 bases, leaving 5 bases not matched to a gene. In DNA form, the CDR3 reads TGTGCCAGCAGTTTATCGGTAGCGGGGGGGCTCAATGAGCAGTTCTTC. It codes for CASSLSVAGGLNEQFF.

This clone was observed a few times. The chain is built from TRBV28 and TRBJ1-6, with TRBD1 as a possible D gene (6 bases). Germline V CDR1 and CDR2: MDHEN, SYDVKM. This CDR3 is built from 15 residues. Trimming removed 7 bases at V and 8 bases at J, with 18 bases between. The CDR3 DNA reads TGTGCCAGCACATCACCGGGCAGGGGAGATTCACCCCTCCACTTT. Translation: CASTSPGRGDSPLHF.

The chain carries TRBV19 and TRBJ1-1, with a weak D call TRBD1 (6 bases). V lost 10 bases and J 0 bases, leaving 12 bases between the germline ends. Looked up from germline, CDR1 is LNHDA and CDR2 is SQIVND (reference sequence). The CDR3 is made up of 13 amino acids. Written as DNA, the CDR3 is TGTGCCACGTACAGGGAGATGAACACTGAAGCTTTCTTT. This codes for CATYREMNTEAFF.

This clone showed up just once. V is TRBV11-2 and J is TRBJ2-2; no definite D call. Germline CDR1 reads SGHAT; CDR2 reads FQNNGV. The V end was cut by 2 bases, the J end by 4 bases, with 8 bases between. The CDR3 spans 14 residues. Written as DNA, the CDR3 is TGTGCCAGCAGCTTAAAGAGCCTCACCGGGGAGCTGTTTTTT. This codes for CASSLKSLTGELFF.

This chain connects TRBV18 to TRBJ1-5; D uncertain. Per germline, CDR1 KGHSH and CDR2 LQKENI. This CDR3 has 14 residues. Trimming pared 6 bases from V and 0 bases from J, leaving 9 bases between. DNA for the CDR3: TGTGCCAGCTCCTCAGAATATAGCAATCAGCCCCAGCATTTT. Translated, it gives CASSSEYSNQPQHF.

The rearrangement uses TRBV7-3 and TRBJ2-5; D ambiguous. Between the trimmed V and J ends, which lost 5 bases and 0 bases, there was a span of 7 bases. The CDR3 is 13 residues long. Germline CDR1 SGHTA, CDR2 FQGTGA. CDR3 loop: CASSPQDQETQYF. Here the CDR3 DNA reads TGTGCCAGCAGCCCCCAAGACCAAGAGACCCAGTACTTC.

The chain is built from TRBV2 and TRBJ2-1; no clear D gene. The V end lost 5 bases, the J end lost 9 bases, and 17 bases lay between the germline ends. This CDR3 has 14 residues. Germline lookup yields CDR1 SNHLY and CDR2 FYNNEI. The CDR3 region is CASSRIPWLVEQFF. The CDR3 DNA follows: TGTGCCAGCAGTCGGATCCCGTGGTTGGTTGAGCAGTTCTTC.

CDR3 sequence (DNA): TGTGCCAGCAGCTTAGCGGCTGGGTACGAGCAGTACTTC. It translates to CASSLAAGYEQYF. The chain carries TRBV11-3 and TRBJ2-7; D is unresolved. The CDR3 is 13 residues long. The germline CDR1 and CDR2 sequences are SGHNT and YENEEA. The V and J ends lost 1 base and 4 bases respectively, with 8 bases between them.

The CDR3 sequence: CASSLGAGEYNEQFF. The CDR3 DNA is TGTGCCAGCAGTTTAGGAGCGGGGGAGTACAATGAGCAGTTCTTC. This sequence joins TRBV28 and TRBJ2-1; 8 nucleotides match TRBD2. The CDR3 loop spans 15 amino acids. CDR1 and CDR2 from the germline V gene are MDHEN and SYDVKM. V was pared by 2 bases and J by 4 bases, with 4 bases of the junction left unmatched.

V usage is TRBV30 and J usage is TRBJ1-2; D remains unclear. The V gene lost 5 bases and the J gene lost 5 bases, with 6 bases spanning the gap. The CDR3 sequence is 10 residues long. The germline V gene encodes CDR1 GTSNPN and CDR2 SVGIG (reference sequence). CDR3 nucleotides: TGTGCCTGGGGGGAGTATGGCTACACCTTC. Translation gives CAWGEYGYTF.

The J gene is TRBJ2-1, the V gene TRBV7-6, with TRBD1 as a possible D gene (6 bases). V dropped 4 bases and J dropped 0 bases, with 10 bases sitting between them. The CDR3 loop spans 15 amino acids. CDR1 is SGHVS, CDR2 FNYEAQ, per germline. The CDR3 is CASSSMDSSYNEQFF. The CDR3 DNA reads TGTGCCAGCAGCTCTATGGACAGCTCCTACAATGAGCAGTTCTTC. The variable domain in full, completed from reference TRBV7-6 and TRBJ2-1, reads GAGVSQSPRYKVTKRGQDVALRCDPISGHVSLYWYRQALGQGPEFLTYFNYEAQQDKSGLPNDRFSAERPEGSISTLTIQRTEQRDSAMYRCASSSMDSSYNEQFFGPGTRLTVL.